This T cell receptor beta chain derives from a study of human T cells and chemical hapten exposure. TCRdb reprocessed the RACE reads with MiXCR, giving one entry per CDR3 protein. This table holds some 42,000 distinct CDR3 sequences, just under 9% found once. The CDR3 is made up of 17 amino acids. Germline trimming cut 0 bases from V and 4 bases from J; bases unmatched to any gene: 10. Germline values: CDR1 SGDLS, CDR2 YYNGEE. This clonotype was seen ten or more times. Described time point: patch test 2, 6 weeks after DPC sensitization. This sample's treatment: therapeutic diphenylcyclopropenone sensitization with weekly scalp DPC.

The specimen comprised whole blood, sampled in connection with sensitization to the hapten diphenylcyclopropenone (DPC). The V gene is TRBV9, the J gene TRBJ2-1; 7 bases align to TRBD2. This clonotype was obtained from a woman aged 40 to 50 with alopecia areata. Some clones in this sample may be carry-over from other donors' samples. The CDR3 DNA is TGTGCCAGCAGCGTAGAGTGGGGACTAACCGATTACAATGAGCAGTTCTTC. Its protein is CASSVEWGLTDYNEQFF.